This passage covers 32 T cell receptor beta chains from one sample sequenced in a study of blood T cell repertoires in COVID-19. Libraries were prepared by immunoSEQ multiplex PCR; TCRdb keeps only in-frame clonotypes and omits some of them. Among 140,000 or so clones, around 84% were seen once, and the ten largest hold less than 6.5%. The sample was peripheral blood. These TCRs come from a human donor in a cohort sampled during active COVID-19.

The V and J genes are TRBV3-1 (or the pseudogene TRBV3-2) and TRBJ2-3, with a tentative D call TRBD2 (7 bases). Germline V lookup: CDR1 LGHDT, CDR2 YNNKEL (reference sequence). Trimming stripped 5 bases from V and 7 bases from J, with 16 bases between. The length of the CDR3 is 14 residues. In nucleotides, the CDR3 is TGTGCCAGCAGCGGGGGGGGCCTCGGGTATACGCAGTATTTT. This sequence encodes CASSGGGLGYTQYF.

The rearrangement uses TRBV12-3 or TRBV12-4 and TRBJ1-2, with TRBD1 matching over 7 bases. CDR3 size: 13 residues. V lost 5 bases, J lost 5 bases, and 5 bases stayed unmatched. CDR3 sequence (DNA): TGTGCCAGCAGTGAAACAGGGGCTTATGGCTACACCTTC. Encoded protein: CASSETGAYGYTF.

This chain links TRBV27 with TRBJ2-2; 7 bases match TRBD1. V was clipped by 5 bases and J by 6 bases; unmatched bases: 6. CDR1 and CDR2 (germline): MNHEY, SMNVEV (reference sequence). This CDR3 contains 14 residues. The CDR3 nucleotides read TGTGCCAGCAGTCTGACAGGGTTCCCCGGGGAGCTGTTTTTT. Its translation: CASSLTGFPGELFF.

This clone has a handful of counts. The CDR3 here is CASNLQGWSTEAFF. CDR3 in DNA: TGTGCCAGCAACCTACAGGGCTGGAGCACTGAAGCTTTCTTT. The chain combines TRBV6-6 with TRBJ1-1; D is possibly TRBD1 (6 bases). Germline V CDR1 and CDR2: MNHNY, SVGAGI (reference sequence). CDR3 length: 14 amino acids. Trimming took 7 bases from V and 4 from J, leaving 16 bases between them.

V gene TRBV4-1 combines with J gene TRBJ1-2; 8 nucleotides line up with TRBD1. Per the germline V gene, CDR1 is MGHRA and CDR2 is YSYEKL. V lost 1 base and J lost 1; bases outside the gene matches: 17. This CDR3 is 20 amino acids long. CDR3 nucleotide sequence: TGCGCCAGCAGCCAAGGGACTCGGGGGTTCCGACAGGGGAGTAACTATGGCTACACCTTC. Protein: CASSQGTRGFRQGSNYGYTF.

The chain has TRBV21-1 and TRBJ2-1; the table's D gene call, TRBD2, was not cross checked with the DNA. TRBV21-1 is reported as a pseudogene. The CDR3 length is 17 residues. CDR3 sequence reads: CASSIGREESSYNEQFF. CDR3 DNA sequence: TGTGCCAGCAGCATTGGACGGGAGGAGAGCTCCTACAATGAGCAGTTCTTC.

This chain uses TRBV30 with TRBJ2-3; D unresolved. CDR3 length: 13 residues. The V end was cut by 1 base, the J end by 6 bases, with 11 bases between. Per the germline V gene, CDR1 is GTSNPN and CDR2 is SVGIG (reference sequence). The CDR3, as DNA: TGTGCCTGGAGTGCGAGAGTCGGGGATACGCAGTATTTT. It specifies CAWSARVGDTQYF.

The V gene is TRBV5-1, the J gene TRBJ2-1; 12 bases fit TRBD1. The CDR3 is made up of 15 amino acids. V trimming: 7 bases; J trimming: 8 bases; junction bases outside the gene matches: 10. Per germline, CDR1 SGHRS and CDR2 YFSETQ. The CDR3: CASGYPGQGAHEQFF. The DNA for the CDR3 is TGCGCCAGCGGCTATCCGGGACAGGGGGCCCATGAGCAGTTCTTC. Full variable domain (rest looked up from reference TRBV5-1 and TRBJ2-1): KAGVTQTPRYLIKTRGQQVTLSCSPISGHRSVSWYQQTPGQGLQFLFEYFSETQRNKGNFPGRFSGRQFSNSRSEMNVSTLELGDSALYLCASGYPGQGAHEQFFGPGTRLTVL.

This rearrangement joins TRBV19 to TRBJ1-5; 7 bases line up with TRBD1. V lost 6 bases to trimming and J lost 7 bases; unmatched junction nucleotides: 12. Germline V gene sequence: CDR1 LNHDA, CDR2 SQIVND (reference sequence). The CDR3 is 15 residues long. Written as DNA, the CDR3 is TGTGCCAGTAGATTACTTGACAGGGCGCGGCAGCCCCAGCATTTT. This translates into CASRLLDRARQPQHF.

The CDR3 protein is CASSPSMPQDSPLHF. Written as DNA, the CDR3 is TGTGCCAGCAGCCCGTCGATGCCCCAGGATTCACCCCTCCACTTT. The rearrangement links TRBV9 to TRBJ1-6, with D unclear. The CDR3 spans 15 residues. CDR1 is SGDLS, CDR2 YYNGEE, per germline. Trimming stripped 4 bases from V and 8 bases from J, with 16 bases between.

The rearrangement uses TRBV2 and TRBJ2-5, with 10 bases fitting TRBD1. The CDR3 spans 14 residues. CDR1 and CDR2 from the germline V gene are SNHLY and FYNNEI. V lost 4 bases and J lost 2; bases outside the gene matches: 1. The CDR3 coding sequence is TGTGCCAGCAGTGGACAGGGGGCACAAGAGACCCAGTACTTC. This encodes CASSGQGAQETQYF.

V usage is TRBV5-1 and J usage is TRBJ2-3; tentatively, D is TRBD2 (5 bases). The germline gives CDR1 SGHRS, CDR2 YFSETQ. V lost 0 bases to trimming and J lost 4 bases, with 15 bases between them. The CDR3 contains 16 residues. The CDR3 DNA sequence: TGCGCCAGCAGCTTGGGCGGGCTTGGTTCTTCAGATACGCAGTATTTT. Translation: CASSLGGLGSSDTQYF.

This chain links TRBV5-1 with TRBJ1-3; D not resolved. Germline values: CDR1 SGHRS, CDR2 YFSETQ. Deletions cut 0 bases from V and 3 bases from J, with 7 bases between. The CDR3 contains 14 residues. The chain's CDR3 is CASSLGQYGNTIYF. The CDR3 DNA sequence: TGCGCCAGCAGCTTGGGGCAATATGGAAACACCATATATTTT.

This chain links TRBV23-1 with TRBJ1-3; no reliable D call. TRBV23-1 is an ORF, with its function uncertain. Trimming removed 3 bases from V and 4 bases from J, with 10 bases in between. The CDR3 runs 14 residues. Here the CDR3 reads CASSQERPGNTIYF. The CDR3 DNA sequence: TGCGCCAGCAGTCAGGAGCGCCCGGGAAACACCATATATTTT.

This clone has only one observation. V is TRBV28 and J is TRBJ2-2; 9 bases fit TRBD2. The V gene end was trimmed by 3 bases and the J gene end by 6 bases; junction bases not matched to a gene: 8. The V gene's germline CDR1 is MDHEN and CDR2 SYDVKM. The CDR3 spans 16 residues. CDR3 bases: TGTGCCAGCAGTTTTTATAGCGGGAGTATTTCCGGGGAGCTGTTTTTT. Amino acids: CASSFYSGSISGELFF.

The chain recombines TRBV7-9 with TRBJ2-2; D may be TRBD1 (7 bases). The V end lost 7 bases, the J end lost 3 bases, and 21 bases lay between the germline ends. Germline loops: CDR1 SEHNR, CDR2 FQNEAQ (reference sequence). The CDR3 consists of 17 residues. This chain's CDR3 is CASIGGDRKIYTGELFF. DNA for the CDR3: TGTGCCAGCATTGGCGGGGACAGAAAAATTTACACCGGGGAGCTGTTTTTT.

V gene TRBV6-1 combines with J gene TRBJ2-7; 9 nucleotides align to TRBD1. V shed 0 bases and J 3 bases; nucleotides not matched to a gene: 9. This CDR3 contains 17 residues. Germline CDR1 reads MNHNS; CDR2 reads SASEGT. The DNA of the CDR3 is TGTGCCAGCAGTGAAGCTCTCGCGGGGACAGGGTACTACGAGCAGTACTTC. Its translation: CASSEALAGTGYYEQYF.

This clone came up a few times. The chain links TRBV19 to TRBJ2-7; 7 bases line up with TRBD1. V trimming: 5 bases; J trimming: 0 bases; junction bases outside the gene matches: 10. Germline CDR1 reads LNHDA; CDR2 reads SQIVND (reference sequence). There are 16 residues in the CDR3. The CDR3 spells CASSPGTVGASYEQYF. CDR3 sequence (DNA): TGTGCCAGTAGTCCCGGGACAGTTGGTGCCTCCTACGAGCAGTACTTC.

The chain recombines TRBV7-2 with TRBJ1-2, with a weak D call TRBD1 (5 bases). Germline values: CDR1 SGHTA, CDR2 FQGNSA. The ends were cut back, 5 bases at V and 4 bases at J, with 11 bases in the middle. The CDR3 has 13 amino acids. DNA for the CDR3: TGTGCCAGCAGCGTGGGGGGGAGCTATGGCTACACCTTC. Translation: CASSVGGSYGYTF.

The chain recombines TRBV2 with TRBJ2-2; 8 bases line up with TRBD2. Trimming cost V 6 bases and J 2 bases; bases outside gene matches: 5. The CDR3 has 15 residues. Germline CDR1 and CDR2: SNHLY and FYNNEI. The chain's CDR3 is CASSVAGTNTGELFF. DNA of the CDR3: TGTGCCAGCAGCGTAGCGGGGACAAACACCGGGGAGCTGTTTTTT.

The chain couples TRBV5-1 to TRBJ2-7; TRBD2 is a possible D gene (6 bases). The germline gives CDR1 SGHRS, CDR2 YFSETQ. Trimming took off 0 bases at V and 3 bases at J, with 22 bases between the two ends. CDR3 length: 18 amino acids. The DNA of the CDR3 is TGCGCCAGCAGCTTGGCTACTAGCCGGCCATTCGCGAGCTACGAGCAGTACTTC. Amino acid sequence: CASSLATSRPFASYEQYF.

V is TRBV2 and J is TRBJ2-1, with 8 nucleotides matching TRBD1. The CDR3 length is 13 residues. The germline gives CDR1 SNHLY, CDR2 FYNNEI. Trimming cost V 10 bases and J 10 bases; bases outside gene matches: 12. This chain's CDR3 is CATDREGSLEQFF. The CDR3 DNA reads TGTGCCACGGACAGGGAAGGATCTTTGGAGCAGTTCTTC.

The V call is TRBV12-2, the J call TRBJ2-1; the table's TRBD2 call for D was not verified on the DNA. TRBV12-2 corresponds to a pseudogene. The CDR3 is made up of 15 amino acids. CDR3: CASRLVAADRDEQFF. In nucleotides, the CDR3 is TGTGCAAGTCGCTTAGTGGCAGCGGACCGGGATGAGCAGTTCTTC.

The rearrangement links TRBV28 to TRBJ1-6, with D unclear. V was pared by 6 bases and J by 13 bases, with 10 bases between. This CDR3 has 11 amino acids. The V gene's germline CDR1 is MDHEN and CDR2 SYDVKM. The CDR3, as DNA: TGTGCCAGCAGCCGCCGGTGGCCCCTCCACTTT. This encodes CASSRRWPLHF.

The DNA for the CDR3 is TGTGCCAGCAGCGTCGGCAGGGCACCTAACACCGGGGAGCTGTTTTTT. Amino acids: CASSVGRAPNTGELFF. This rearrangement joins TRBV9 to TRBJ2-2; TRBD1 is a possible D gene (5 bases). The CDR3 has 16 amino acids. Trimming stripped 2 bases from V and 2 bases from J, with 13 bases between. Germline CDR1 reads SGDLS; CDR2 reads YYNGEE.

The table lists this clone with a count of one. The genes are TRBV27 and TRBJ2-1, with 7 bases matching TRBD2. CDR1 and CDR2 (germline): MNHEY, SMNVEV (reference sequence). CDR3 length equals 14 residues. V was clipped by 1 base and J by 6 bases; unmatched bases: 3. The CDR3 DNA sequence: TGTGCCAGCAGTTTATTGGGAGGGCCCAATGAGCAGTTCTTC. This encodes CASSLLGGPNEQFF.

V is TRBV3-1 (or the pseudogene TRBV3-2) and J is TRBJ1-2, with no clear D. This CDR3 is built from 15 residues. CDR1 and CDR2 from the germline V gene are LGHDT and YNNKEL (reference sequence). Trimming shortened V by 1 base and J by 7 bases, and 16 bases separated the two germline ends. In DNA form, the CDR3 reads TGTGCCAGCAGCCAAGCAAGCGGACCTATGGGTGGCTACACCTTC. Residues: CASSQASGPMGGYTF.

V and J are TRBV27 and TRBJ2-7, with a tentative D call TRBD1 (5 bases). Germline V lookup: CDR1 MNHEY, CDR2 SMNVEV (reference sequence). The CDR3 runs 14 residues. The V end was cut by 5 bases, the J end by 2 bases, with 13 bases between. The CDR3 DNA is TGTGCCAGCAGTCTTAGGGGTAACACCTACGAGCAGTACTTC. Translated: CASSLRGNTYEQYF.

This rearrangement joins TRBV18 to TRBJ2-3; D is possibly TRBD2 (5 bases). Germline CDR1 KGHSH, CDR2 LQKENI. The CDR3 runs to 16 residues. V was trimmed by 3 bases and J by 2 bases, leaving 15 bases between them. CDR3 bases: TGTGCCAGCTCACCCAGAAGACTAAGACTCACAGATACGCAGTATTTT. Protein product: CASSPRRLRLTDTQYF.

J is TRBJ2-1 and V is TRBV7-2; the D is unclear. Germline V gives CDR1 SGHTA, CDR2 FQGNSA. CDR3 length: 13 residues. V was trimmed by 1 base and J by 8 bases, leaving 9 bases between them. CDR3 nucleotides: TGTGCCAGCAGCTTAGTCCGTGTCTATGAGCAGTTCTTC. Amino acid sequence: CASSLVRVYEQFF.

The chain combines TRBV4-1 with TRBJ2-1; D possibly corresponds to TRBD2 (6 bases). The CDR3 runs 16 residues. V lost 4 bases and J lost 6, with 19 bases in between. Germline CDR1 is MGHRA and CDR2 is YSYEKL. The CDR3 protein is CASSLRVEGEINEQFF. The CDR3 nucleotides read TGCGCCAGCAGCCTCCGGGTGGAGGGCGAAATCAATGAGCAGTTCTTC.

This clone was detected once. In DNA, the CDR3 is TGTGCCAGCTCACCGACTAGCGGGAGCTCCTACGAGCAGTACTTC. Translated: CASSPTSGSSYEQYF. The chain employs TRBV18 and TRBJ2-7; 12 bases are a match to TRBD2. Germline V gives CDR1 KGHSH, CDR2 LQKENI. The CDR3 loop spans 15 amino acids. V was pared by 3 bases and J by 0 bases, with 0 bases of the junction left unmatched.